This entry lists 16 T cell receptor beta chains sequenced from one sample in a study of cytomegalovirus exposure and HLA in healthy donors. The PCR contained 60 Vbeta and 13 Jbeta primers. Measured with immunoSEQ multiplex PCR; TCRdb has only the in-frame clones, and not every one. The data contain 150,000 to 200,000 clones, 68% of them singletons. Sequenced material: PBMCs. The receptors originated from a woman aged 35 to 49 in good health and CMV-seropositive.

DNA of the CDR3: TGTGCCAGCAGCAAGGGGGACAGGGTAACCTCTGGGGCCAACGTCCTGACTTTC. Translation: CASSKGDRVTSGANVLTF. The rearrangement joins TRBV21-1 to TRBJ2-6; the table names TRBD1, a call not compared with the DNA. TRBV21-1 is a pseudogene locus. This CDR3 comprises 18 residues.

The sample holds a few counts of this clone. The chain's CDR3 is CASSYSSAQGSYEQYF. CDR3 in DNA: TGTGCCAGCAGTTACTCATCGGCCCAGGGGTCCTACGAGCAGTACTTC. The chain combines TRBV6-5 with TRBJ2-5; D perhaps matches TRBD1 (6 bases). The J call may be mistaken, given a closer DNA end match to TRBJ2-7. CDR3 length: 16 residues. Germline assignment: CDR1 MNHEY and CDR2 SVGAGI.

CDR3 protein: CASSQPGHHTDTQYF. The CDR3 nucleotides are TGCGCCAGCAGCCAACCGGGACACCACACAGATACGCAGTATTTT. The chain couples TRBV4-1 to TRBJ2-3; a possible D gene is TRBD1 (6 bases). Trimming took 2 bases from V and 2 from J, leaving 11 bases between them. The CDR3 length is 15 residues. Germline CDR1 and CDR2: MGHRA and YSYEKL.

The chain joins TRBV6-5 to TRBJ2-5, with D maybe TRBD2 (7 bases). CDR3 length: 13 residues. CDR1 and CDR2 (germline): MNHEY, SVGAGI. V lost 5 bases and J 5 bases, leaving 12 bases between the germline ends. CDR3 region: CASSTGGPETQYF. The CDR3 DNA reads TGTGCCAGCAGTACCGGGGGGCCGGAGACCCAGTACTTC.

This clone appeared once. This CDR3 is also generated by other DNA sequences in the sample. The chain links TRBV7-3 to TRBJ1-1; D gene unclear. The CDR3 has 13 amino acids. Germline lookup yields CDR1 SGHTA and CDR2 FQGTGA. The germline V and J ends were trimmed by 1 base and 8 bases, with 11 bases remaining between them. CDR3 in amino acids: CASSLSREAEAFF. CDR3 DNA sequence: TGTGCCAGCAGCTTAAGCCGGGAGGCGGAAGCTTTCTTT. Based on the CDR3 plus reference TRBV7-3 and TRBJ1-1, the full variable domain is GAGVSQTPSNKVTEKGKYVELRCDPISGHTALYWYRQSLGQGPEFLIYFQGTGAADDSGLPNDRFFAVRPEGSVSTLKIQRTERGDSAVYLCASSLSREAEAFFGQGTRLTVV.

V is TRBV18 and J is TRBJ1-4, with D perhaps TRBD1 (6 bases). CDR3 length: 14 residues. Germline V gene data show CDR1 as KGHSH and CDR2 as LQKENI. The V gene lost 1 base and the J gene lost 3 bases, with 6 bases spanning the gap. The CDR3 sequence: CASSPQGANEKLFF. CDR3 nucleotide sequence: TGTGCCAGCTCACCACAGGGGGCTAATGAAAAACTGTTTTTT. Supplemented by reference TRBV18 and TRBJ1-4, the full variable domain reads NAGVMQNPRHLVRRRGQEARLRCSPMKGHSHVYWYRQLPEEGLKFMVYLQKENIIDESGMPKERFSAEFPKEGPSILRIQQVVRGDSAAYFCASSPQGANEKLFFGSGTQLSVL.

The V and J genes are TRBV5-1 and TRBJ2-1; a possible D gene is TRBD1 (5 bases). V lost 6 bases to trimming and J lost 3 bases, with 10 bases between them. The CDR3 is made up of 13 amino acids. Germline V CDR1 and CDR2: SGHRS, YFSETQ. CDR3 nucleotide sequence: TGCGCCAGCATAGGGGCGAACTACAATGAGCAGTTCTTC. Translated, it gives CASIGANYNEQFF.

The rearrangement uses TRBV28 and TRBJ1-1, with TRBD1 as a possible D gene (5 bases). The V end lost 5 bases, the J end lost 3 bases, and 13 bases lay between the germline ends. CDR3 length: 14 amino acids. CDR1 MDHEN and CDR2 SYDVKM come from the germline V gene. The CDR3 nucleotides are TGTGCCAGCAGTGGGGGAGGGAGAGACACTGAAGCTTTCTTT. It is translated as CASSGGGRDTEAFF.

This clone was counted once. This chain connects TRBV14 to TRBJ2-2, with unresolved D. V lost 2 bases to trimming and J lost 7 bases, with 8 bases between them. This CDR3 spans 13 amino acids. The V gene's germline CDR1 is SGHDN and CDR2 FVKESK. CDR3 sequence reads: CASSQFSDGELFF. Written as DNA, the CDR3 is TGTGCCAGCAGCCAATTTTCAGACGGGGAGCTGTTTTTT.

The V call is TRBV7-2, the J call TRBJ1-5, with 11 bases that match TRBD1. The CDR3 spans 17 residues. Trimming at V came to 4 bases and at J to 0 bases, leaving 5 bases not matched to a gene. In germline, CDR1 is SGHTA, CDR2 FQGNSA. The CDR3 sequence is CASSWDRGGDSNQPQHF. CDR3 in DNA: TGTGCCAGCAGCTGGGACAGGGGGGGGGATAGCAATCAGCCCCAGCATTTT.

The rearrangement links TRBV28 to TRBJ2-3; the match to TRBD2 covers 7 bases. Trimming cost V 3 bases and J 9 bases; bases outside gene matches: 12. Germline V gene sequence: CDR1 MDHEN, CDR2 SYDVKM. The CDR3 consists of 15 residues. The CDR3 nucleotides read TGTGCCAGCAGTTTGGTGGCGGGAGACGGTAAAACGCAGTATTTT. Protein: CASSLVAGDGKTQYF.

V is TRBV7-9 and J is TRBJ2-2; 12 nucleotides align to TRBD2. CDR3 length: 17 residues. V trimming: 4 bases; J trimming: 6 bases; junction bases outside the gene matches: 9. Germline V gives CDR1 SEHNR, CDR2 FQNEAQ (reference sequence). CDR3 loop: CASSSSSRLAGAGELFF. CDR3 sequence (DNA): TGTGCCAGCAGCTCCTCCTCACGACTAGCGGGGGCCGGGGAGCTGTTTTTT.

V gene TRBV2 combines with J gene TRBJ1-2; D may be TRBD1 (5 bases). This CDR3 has 14 amino acids. CDR1 is SNHLY and CDR2 is FYNNEI in the germline V gene. Trimming took off 6 bases at V and 2 bases at J, with 13 bases between the two ends. The CDR3 sequence is CASRPPGLNYGYTF. For the CDR3, the DNA is TGTGCCAGCAGACCGCCGGGACTGAACTATGGCTACACCTTC.

J is TRBJ2-5 and V is TRBV11-2, with D possibly TRBD1 on 6 matching bases. CDR3 length: 13 amino acids. Germline V gene lookup returns CDR1 SGHAT and CDR2 FQNNGV. Trimming shortened V by 0 bases and J by 4 bases, and 6 bases separated the two germline ends. The CDR3 DNA is TGTGCCAGCAGCTTAGACAGGGGAGAGACCCAGTACTTC. Amino acid sequence: CASSLDRGETQYF.

This clone was picked up a small number of times. J is TRBJ1-5 and V is TRBV4-1; 8 nucleotides agree with TRBD1. V gave up 4 bases and J gave up 6 bases; unmatched junction bases: 8. This CDR3 is 15 amino acids long. The germline V gene encodes CDR1 MGHRA and CDR2 YSYEKL. CDR3 bases: TGCGCCAGCAGCCGAGACAGGGGCGGGGGTCAGCCCCAGCATTTT. Translating gives CASSRDRGGGQPQHF.

Details on this clone: The same CDR3 arises from other DNA sequences in this sample as well. The rearrangement joins TRBV9 to TRBJ1-1; 10 nucleotides agree with TRBD1. V lost 4 bases and J lost 5; bases outside the gene matches: 8. CDR1 SGDLS and CDR2 YYNGEE come from the germline V gene. The CDR3 is 15 amino acids. CDR3 loop: CASSPSGQGKTEAFF. CDR3 bases: TGTGCCAGCAGCCCCTCGGGACAGGGGAAAACTGAAGCTTTCTTT.